The rows below give T cell receptor beta chains drawn from one sample of a study of blood T cell repertoires in COVID-19. TCRdb's table, derived via immunoSEQ multiplex PCR, lists solely in-frame clones and lacks some. The repertoire holds more than 250,000 clones, with 70% to 90% as singletons. The specimen was peripheral blood. All receptors derive from a man aged 50 or older with active or convalescent COVID-19. Both conserved end residues are part of each CDR3. D genes are given only for firm matches. The size field is filled for only some rows; it gives once, few, many or a size class.

.	.	TRBV7-3	TRBJ2-7	TGTGCCAGCAGCTTAAGTTCCCAGGGAGGCTACGAGCAGTACTTC	CASSLSSQGGYEQYF
TRBD1	.	TRBV2	TRBJ2-3	TGTGCCAGCAGTCGAGGGACAGAGGGGGTCACAGATACGCAGTATTTT	CASSRGTEGVTDTQYF
TRBD2	few	TRBV5-1	TRBJ2-7	TGCGCCAGCAGCCCAAATCGCGGGGGGAACGAGCAGTACTTC	CASSPNRGGNEQYF
.	.	TRBV5-1	TRBJ2-5	TGCGCCAGCAGCTGGGCGCAGGGAATGGGGGAGACCCAGTACTTC	CASSWAQGMGETQYF
TRBD2	.	TRBV19	TRBJ2-7	TGTGCCAAGAGGGAGGGGCAGGGTACCTACGAGCAGTACTTC	CAKREGQGTYEQYF
.	.	TRBV6-5	TRBJ2-5	TGTGCCAGCAGTTACTCTCTGTACCAAGAGACCCAGTACTTC	CASSYSLYQETQYF
TRBD1	.	TRBV27	TRBJ2-7	TGTGCCAGCAGTTTATCCGGGACAGCCTCCTACGAGCAGTACTTC	CASSLSGTASYEQYF
.	medium-sized	TRBV7-9	TRBJ2-1	TGTGCCAGCAGCTTAGAAGAAGGGGGATTTGGCTCCTACAATGAGCAGTTCTTC	CASSLEEGGFGSYNEQFF
.	once	TRBV27	TRBJ2-1	TGTGCCAGCAGTCGTCCGGGGGGCGCGGGCAATGAGCAGTTCTTC	CASSRPGGAGNEQFF
TRBD1	few	TRBV18	TRBJ1-5	TGTGCCAGCTCACAAACGGGACAGAATCAGCCCCAGCATTTT	CASSQTGQNQPQHF
.	.	TRBV28	TRBJ2-1	TGTGCCAGCAGTATCCTCCTCCGGGACAATGAGCAGTTCTTC	CASSILLRDNEQFF
.	few	TRBV25-1	TRBJ2-2	TGTGCCAGCAGTGATCCACAGGGAACCGGGGAGCTGTTTTTT	CASSDPQGTGELFF
.	once	TRBV7-2	TRBJ2-1	TGTGCCAGCAGCTGGGCAGGCTACAATGAGCAGTTCTTC	CASSWAGYNEQFF
.	.	TRBV4-2	TRBJ2-7	TGTGCCAGCAGCCAAGATGGTAGGGAGCTGAGGCAGTACTTC	CASSQDGRELRQYF
.	.	TRBV6-5	TRBJ2-1	TGTGCCAGCAGTTACTCAGGGGGTGAGGGGAATGAGCAGTTCTTC	CASSYSGGEGNEQFF
TRBD1	.	TRBV2	TRBJ2-1	TGTGCCAGCAGTGTGGACAGGGGCTCCTACAATGAGCAGTTCTTC	CASSVDRGSYNEQFF
TRBD1	.	TRBV7-9	TRBJ1-4	TGTGCCAGCAGCCACACAGGGGACGGCATAGCTAATGAAAAACTGTTTTTT	CASSHTGDGIANEKLFF
TRBD1	few	TRBV19	TRBJ1-2	TGTGCCAGTAGTCTCGGACAGGGCTATGGCTACACCTTC	CASSLGQGYGYTF
TRBD2	.	TRBV7-2	TRBJ2-1	TGTGCCAGCAGCAGGGGACTAGCGGGAGTCTTGAGGGGTGAGCAGTTCTTC	CASSRGLAGVLRGEQFF
.	.	TRBV29-1	TRBJ1-2	TGCAGCGTTGAGGGGGGAGATGGCTACACCTTC	CSVEGGDGYTF
.	.	TRBV2	TRBJ1-6	TGTGCCAGCATCAGCTATAATTCACCCCTCCACTTT	CASISYNSPLHF
.	.	TRBV3-1/TRBV3-2	TRBJ2-1	TGTGCCAGCAGCGCTCTGGAAGGGGCCGAGCAGTTCTTC	CASSALEGAEQFF
.	.	TRBV30	TRBJ2-7	TGTGCCTGGGGACGAACGGTCCACGCTTCCTACGAGCAGTACTTC	CAWGRTVHASYEQYF
TRBD1	.	TRBV5-1	TRBJ2-5	TGCGCCAGCAGCTTGGAAGGACAGGGAACTGAGACCCAGTACTTC	CASSLEGQGTETQYF
TRBD2	.	TRBV29-1	TRBJ2-2	TGCAGCGTTGAATCCTCTAGCGGGTACACCGGGGAGCTGTTTTTT	CSVESSSGYTGELFF
.	.	TRBV5-1	TRBJ1-4	TGCGCCAGCGGCCCACAGGGCACTAATGAAAAACTGTTTTTT	CASGPQGTNEKLFF
.	.	TRBV4-1	TRBJ1-3	TGCGCCAGCAGCCAGCCGACAGGACCCAGAAGAAACACCATATATTTT	CASSQPTGPRRNTIYF
TRBD1	.	TRBV27	TRBJ1-2	TGTGCCAGCAGGACAGGGGGCCGTTATGGCTACACCTTC	CASRTGGRYGYTF
TRBD1	.	TRBV9	TRBJ1-5	TGTGCCAGCAGCGTAGCCCCAGGGGGCGATCAGCCCCAGCATTTT	CASSVAPGGDQPQHF
.	.	TRBV15	TRBJ2-7	TGTGCCACCGCCGCGGGCAGCGCGACCTTCTACGAGCAGTACTTC	CATAAGSATFYEQYF
.	.	TRBV18	TRBJ2-3	TGTGCCAGCTCATCCGGTGGGGGGACAGATACGCAGTATTTT	CASSSGGGTDTQYF
.	.	TRBV18	TRBJ1-2	TGTGCCAGCTCCCCAGGGGCCCCAGGCTATGGCTACACCTTC	CASSPGAPGYGYTF
TRBD2	.	TRBV3-1/TRBV3-2	TRBJ2-1	TGTGCCAGCAGCCCTCGACTAGCGGGAGGAAGAAATGAGCAGTTCTTC	CASSPRLAGGRNEQFF
TRBD1	once	TRBV19	TRBJ2-4	TGTGCCAGTATCCAACAGGGGGAAAAAAACATTCAGTACTTC	CASIQQGEKNIQYF
TRBD1	.	TRBV27	TRBJ2-7	TGTGCCAGCAGTCTCCGGGACAGGGGCCCCTACGAGCAGTACTTC	CASSLRDRGPYEQYF
TRBD1	once	TRBV28	TRBJ1-3	TGTGCCAGCAGTTTAGCCGGGACAGGGGCTCCGAGGGGCACCATATATTTT	CASSLAGTGAPRGTIYF
.	.	TRBV6-4	TRBJ1-5	TGTGCCAGCACCCTCCCTCGGGGGACCCCGCCTCGTCAGCCCCAGCATTTT	CASTLPRGTPPRQPQHF
.	.	TRBV16	TRBJ1-3	TGTGCCAGCAGCCAATCCAGGGGCCGCTCTGGAAACACCATATATTTT	CASSQSRGRSGNTIYF
TRBD2	.	TRBV9	TRBJ2-2	TGTGCCAGCAGCACTAGCGGGAGGGTGACCGGGGAGCTGTTTTTT	CASSTSGRVTGELFF
TRBD1	few	TRBV12-3/TRBV12-4	TRBJ1-2	TGTGCCAGCAGTAGACAGGGCAACTATGGCTACACCTTC	CASSRQGNYGYTF
TRBD2	.	TRBV29-1	TRBJ2-2	TGCAGCGTTGTTAGCGGGAGTGGAACCGGGGAGCTGTTTTTT	CSVVSGSGTGELFF
.	once	TRBV30	TRBJ2-2	TGTGCCTGGAGTTTAACGAACACCGGGGAGCTGTTTTTT	CAWSLTNTGELFF
TRBD1	.	TRBV5-1	TRBJ2-7	TGCGCCAGCAGCCCGGGATTCAGGGGGCAAGAGTCCTACGAGCAGTACTTC	CASSPGFRGQESYEQYF
TRBD1	.	TRBV11-2	TRBJ1-1	TGTGCCAGCAGCTTAGGTTATGGGACAGCAAATCAGGACGAAGAAGCTTTCTTT	CASSLGYGTANQDEEAFF
.	.	TRBV30	TRBJ2-1	TGTGCCTGGAGTGCCGGCACAGGGATGGACAATGAGCAGTTCTTC	CAWSAGTGMDNEQFF
.	.	TRBV28	TRBJ1-2	TGTGCCAGCACCTTAGGAGGAAGCTACACCTTC	CASTLGGSYTF
.	.	TRBV24-1	TRBJ2-5	TGTGCCACCAGTGATCCCGAAGGGGGGGAAGAGACCCAGTACTTC	CATSDPEGGEETQYF
.	.	TRBV7-9	TRBJ1-4	TGTGCCAGCAGCATGGGGGTAGCGGATGAAAAACTGTTTTTT	CASSMGVADEKLFF
.	.	TRBV3-1/TRBV3-2	TRBJ1-1	TGTGCCAGCAGCCACCCGTCCCCAGCTGAAGCTTTCTTT	CASSHPSPAEAFF
.	few	TRBV6-5	TRBJ1-1	TGTGCCAGCAGTTACCGCGGGGGCGAAGCTTTCTTT	CASSYRGGEAFF
.	once	TRBV27	TRBJ2-1	TGTGCCAGCAGTCAAGCCTTTGGCTACAATGAGCAGTTCTTC	CASSQAFGYNEQFF
.	.	TRBV7-9	TRBJ1-4	TGTGCCAGCAGCCCCGGTCGGGGGGCCGAGGAGAAACTGTTTTTT	CASSPGRGAEEKLFF